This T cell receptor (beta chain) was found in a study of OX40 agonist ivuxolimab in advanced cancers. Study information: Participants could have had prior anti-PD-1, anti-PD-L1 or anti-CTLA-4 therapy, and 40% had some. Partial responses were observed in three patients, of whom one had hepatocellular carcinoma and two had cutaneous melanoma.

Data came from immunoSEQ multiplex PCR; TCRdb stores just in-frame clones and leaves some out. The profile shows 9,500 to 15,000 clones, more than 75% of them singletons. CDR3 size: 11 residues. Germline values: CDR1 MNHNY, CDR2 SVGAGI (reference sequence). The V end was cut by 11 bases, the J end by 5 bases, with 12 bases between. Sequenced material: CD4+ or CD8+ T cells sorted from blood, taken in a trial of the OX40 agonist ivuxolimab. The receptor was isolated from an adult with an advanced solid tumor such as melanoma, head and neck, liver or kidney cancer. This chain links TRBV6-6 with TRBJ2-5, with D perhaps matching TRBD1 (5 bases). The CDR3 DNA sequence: TGTGCCCTGGGGCAGGGTGAGACCCAGTACTTC. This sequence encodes CALGQGETQYF.